Below, 9 T cell receptor beta chains from the same sample are listed, as sequenced in a study of glioma-infiltrating T cells after dendritic cell vaccination. Repertoires were generated with immunoSEQ multiplex PCR, while TCRdb's copy carries only in-frame clones and drops some. Of fewer than 85,000 clones listed, roughly 80% are singletons. The material sequenced was blood, taken before dendritic cell vaccination. These receptors all stem from a human donor with glioblastoma.

The gene calls are TRBV7-9 and TRBJ2-5; perhaps TRBD2 as D (6 bases). The CDR3 is made up of 16 amino acids. The V and J ends lost 0 bases and 5 bases respectively, with 16 bases between them. Germline-derived CDR1 and CDR2 are SEHNR and FQNEAQ (reference sequence). CDR3 bases: TGTGCCAGCAGCTTAGCGCAGGTGGGAGGAGGGGAGACCCAGTACTTC. Protein: CASSLAQVGGGETQYF.

CDR3 loop: CATSRVPSRTGDEQFF. The CDR3 DNA sequence: TGTGCCACCAGCAGAGTGCCTAGTCGAACAGGGGATGAGCAGTTCTTC. The genes are TRBV15 and TRBJ2-1; 7 nucleotides match TRBD1. V lost 1 base to trimming and J lost 8 bases; unmatched junction nucleotides: 11. The CDR3 has 16 amino acids. Germline assignment: CDR1 LNHNV and CDR2 YYDKDF (reference sequence).

This chain links TRBV5-1 with TRBJ2-3, with TRBD1 as a possible D gene (5 bases). With 5 bases removed from V and 4 bases from J, the gap between germline ends came to 11 bases. Germline loops: CDR1 SGHRS, CDR2 YFSETQ. The CDR3 sequence is 13 residues long. CDR3 region: CASSYSGSDTQYF. CDR3 in DNA: TGCGCCAGCAGTTACTCAGGGTCAGATACGCAGTATTTT.

This rearrangement joins TRBV5-1 to TRBJ1-2; tentative D call: TRBD1 (5 bases). The CDR3 has 14 residues. V was trimmed by 0 bases and J by 2 bases, leaving 8 bases between them. Germline CDR1 SGHRS, CDR2 YFSETQ. The CDR3 is CASSLGGENYGYTF. CDR3 nucleotide sequence: TGCGCCAGCAGCTTGGGGGGGGAAAACTATGGCTACACCTTC.

The chain couples TRBV5-1 to TRBJ2-7; 11 nucleotides agree with TRBD1. This CDR3 has 14 residues. J gave up 4 bases and V 4 bases, and 4 bases lay outside the gene matches. Per germline, CDR1 SGHRS and CDR2 YFSETQ. CDR3 residues: CASSPGQGEYEQYV. For the CDR3, the DNA is TGCGCCAGCAGCCCGGGACAGGGGGAGTACGAGCAGTACGTC.

This clone was seen many times. The chain carries TRBV6-6 and TRBJ2-5; 10 bases match TRBD2. This CDR3 has 14 amino acids. Germline-derived CDR1 and CDR2 are MNHNY and SVGAGI (reference sequence). V trimming: 4 bases; J trimming: 5 bases; junction bases outside the gene matches: 4. The CDR3 sequence: CASSSSGGEETQYF. The CDR3, as DNA: TGTGCCAGCAGTTCTAGCGGGGGAGAGGAGACCCAGTACTTC.

The rearrangement uses TRBV11-2 and TRBJ2-1, with TRBD2 matching 10 bases. V lost 0 bases, J lost 8 bases, and 7 bases stayed unmatched. This CDR3 is 16 amino acids long. CDR1 SGHAT and CDR2 FQNNGV come from the germline V gene. This CDR3 reads CASSLESGGAGYEQFF. In DNA form, the CDR3 reads TGTGCCAGCAGCTTAGAGAGCGGGGGGGCTGGCTATGAGCAGTTCTTC.

This chain links TRBV18 with TRBJ2-3; D may be TRBD1 (6 bases). The ends were cut back, 2 bases at V and 0 bases at J, with 15 bases in the middle. CDR3 length: 17 amino acids. Germline CDR1 and CDR2: KGHSH and LQKENI. The CDR3 bases are TGTGCCAGCTCACCAGTTACAGGGACGGCTAGCACAGATACGCAGTATTTT. Translation: CASSPVTGTASTDTQYF.

DNA for the CDR3: TGTGCCAGCAGCGCGCGGGACAGGGCGGCCTATGGCTACACCTTC. Protein product: CASSARDRAAYGYTF. The chain is built from TRBV9 and TRBJ1-2, with 9 bases matching TRBD1. V shed 3 bases and J 4 bases; nucleotides not matched to a gene: 7. Germline-derived CDR1 and CDR2 are SGDLS and YYNGEE. The CDR3 consists of 15 residues.